This T cell receptor beta chain emerged from a study of CD8 T cells in Susac syndrome. A quantity of roughly 0.5 to 1 ug RNA underwent reverse transcription using random hexamers. It was immunoSEQ multiplex PCR that amplified TCR beta CDR3 across 54 Vbeta and 13 Jbeta. TCRdb reanalysed the immunoSEQ multiplex PCR reads using MiXCR and keeps one entry per CDR3 protein. The data show 160,000 or so distinct CDR3 sequences, approximately 94% seen once. The length of the CDR3 is 12 residues. V was cut by 5 bases and J by 0 bases, with 4 bases left in between. Germline loops: CDR1 MNHEY, CDR2 SMNVEV (reference sequence).

The TCR sequence derives from a human donor with multiple sclerosis. The sequenced sample consisted of CD8+ T cells from PBMCs. The V gene is TRBV27, the J gene TRBJ1-1; D unclear. The CDR3 nucleotides read TGTGCCAGCAGTACAGTGAACACTGAAGCTTTCTTT. Amino acid sequence: CASSTVNTEAFF.